This T cell receptor beta chain was found in a study of blood T cell repertoires in COVID-19. The V gene's germline CDR1 is MNHEY and CDR2 SMNVEV (reference sequence). CDR3 length: 16 amino acids. The V end lost 2 bases, the J end lost 3 bases, and 14 bases lay between the germline ends. This table comes from immunoSEQ multiplex PCR, and its TCRdb copy is limited to in-frame clones, with some not included. The data show about 230,000 clones, with 80% to 90% seen just once and over 0.95% held by the top ten. This receptor was identified in a man aged 35-49 years with acute or convalescent COVID-19. This chain uses TRBV27 with TRBJ2-1; D perhaps matches TRBD2 (7 bases). The material sequenced was peripheral blood. As DNA, the CDR3 is TGTGCCAGCAGTTTAGTCCGGGGGGCAGACTACAATGAGCAGTTCTTC. As protein: CASSLVRGADYNEQFF.